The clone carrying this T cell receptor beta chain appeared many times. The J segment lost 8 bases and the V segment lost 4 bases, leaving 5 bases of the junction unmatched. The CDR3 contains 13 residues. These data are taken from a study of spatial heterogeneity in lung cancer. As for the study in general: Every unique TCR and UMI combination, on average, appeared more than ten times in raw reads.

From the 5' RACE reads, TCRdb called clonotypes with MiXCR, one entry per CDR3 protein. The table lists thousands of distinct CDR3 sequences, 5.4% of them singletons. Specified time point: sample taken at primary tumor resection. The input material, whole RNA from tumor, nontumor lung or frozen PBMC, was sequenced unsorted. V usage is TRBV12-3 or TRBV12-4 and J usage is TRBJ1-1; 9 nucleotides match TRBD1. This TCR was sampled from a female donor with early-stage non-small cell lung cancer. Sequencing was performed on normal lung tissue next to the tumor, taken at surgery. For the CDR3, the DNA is TGTGCCAGCAGTTACGGGACAGGGATGGAAGCTTTCTTT. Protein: CASSYGTGMEAFF.